This TCR beta chain was obtained from a study of blood T cell repertoires in COVID-19 (TCRdb year 2020). Some background on the complete study: Collaborator samples came from the United States, Italy and Spain and covered acute and convalescent phases of COVID-19. The samples were drawn from two sources: the first 160 participants of the ongoing ImmuneRACE study, and 1,000 to 1,500 subjects contributed by 6 global collaborators. The repertoires were made available in a free public database intended to serve as a resource for research on the immune response to SARS-CoV-2. Where available, HLA class I and class II types were taken from metadata supplied by the sample provider and were not determined by assay-based typing. Deeply sampled blood TCRbeta repertoires from subjects exposed to, actively infected with, or recovered from COVID-19 were included in the dataset. The material from the prospective study consisted of cDNA or gDNA derived from T cells, B-cell-depleted T cells, or PBMCs. Nearly every sample came with metadata listing a de-identified subject ID, COVID-19 status, age in years and sex.

The table lists this clone with a count of one. The antigen this receptor binds is unknown. Base quality data are lacking; no much larger clone is found one base away. CDR1 and CDR2 are drawn from the germline V gene: LGHNA, YNFKEQ. V loses 1 base of germline sequence and J loses 12 bases, and the interval between the two ends is 18 bases. The cysteine opens and the phenylalanine closes a CDR3 of 14 amino acids. Just CDR3 DNA is preserved here, 42 bases in frame from base 1. General study outcomes and caveats: Clinical and demographic metadata were provided uncurated, with the amount varying by source and participant.

TCRbeta CDR3 regions were amplified from genomic DNA using the immunoSEQ Assay, a bias-controlled multiplex PCR. As for how the authors treated the data: The number of nucleated cells in each sample was estimated from the amplification of reference gene primers within the assay. Sequence reads were collapsed and filtered to measure the absolute abundance of every unique TCRbeta CDR3 rearrangement. For each sample, productive Simpson clonality was calculated as the square root of Simpson's diversity index across productive rearrangements. The immuneACCESS repertoire file appears here via TCRdb, limited to in-frame rearrangements. These files lack a portion of the clones; in checked studies, under half of the deficit traces to unresolved V genes, and the cause of the others is not known. V, J and clone size derive from that table, while D and trimming were established from the DNA sequence. For this sample the table gives around 200,000 clones, of which 84% were detected only once. About 3.5% of the sample is held by the ten biggest clonotypes.

In the prospective study, participants were about 18 to 90 years old, resided in around 25 geographic areas of the United States, and were enrolled through a virtual design. In the prospective study, cohorts were assigned on the basis of participant-reported clinical history obtained from a screening survey and a study questionnaire. For ImmuneRACE Cohort 3, a participant was defined as recovered based on two consecutive negative NP/OP PCR tests, clearance by a healthcare professional, or resolution of symptoms. Mobile phlebotomists in the prospective study collected whole blood, serum and a nasopharyngeal or oropharyngeal swab from every participant. Additional blood draws and questionnaires over an approximately 2-month period could optionally be provided by prospective study participants. Blood samples from the prospective study were shipped frozen or at room temperature prior to DNA extraction.

This TCR was recovered from a woman between 25 and 40 years old who had recovered from COVID-19. Source material: PBMCs or T cells enriched from blood (not recorded which). The chain is encoded by TRBV4-2 joined to TRBJ1-1; the D gene is perhaps TRBD1, on 6 matching bases. The encoded CDR3 is CASSQGTGPMVTFF. Read as DNA, the sequence is TGTGCCAGCAGCCAAGGCACAGGGCCGATGGTAACTTTCTTT.